This entry lists 3 T cell receptor beta chains sequenced from one sample in a study of T cell changes during pregnancy in multiple sclerosis. The protocol was immunoSEQ multiplex PCR, while the TCRdb copy is restricted to in-frame clones and leaves out a portion. Found here are about 38,000 clones, roughly 91% of them singletons; the top ten hold 5.5% to 7%. This specimen was CD8+ T cells from peripheral blood mononuclear cells, taken in the second trimester of pregnancy. The receptors stem from a female donor with multiple sclerosis, enrolled in a pregnancy study.

V is TRBV2 and J is TRBJ2-3, with D possibly being TRBD1 (5 bases). Trimming pared 7 bases from V and 4 bases from J, leaving 15 bases between. The CDR3 has 14 amino acids. Germline lookup yields CDR1 SNHLY and CDR2 FYNNEI. CDR3 amino acids: CASKIGQFPDTQYF. The CDR3 nucleotides read TGTGCCAGCAAGATAGGACAATTCCCAGATACGCAGTATTTT.

The rearrangement uses TRBV7-6 and TRBJ1-1; D ambiguous. V was trimmed by 0 bases and J by 1 base, leaving 6 bases between them. Looked up from germline, CDR1 is SGHVS and CDR2 is FNYEAQ. The CDR3 contains 14 residues. The chain's CDR3 is CASSLAGANTEAFF. Written as DNA, the CDR3 is TGTGCCAGCAGCTTAGCCGGTGCGAACACTGAAGCTTTCTTT.

This rearrangement joins TRBV2 to TRBJ2-1; 8 nucleotides agree with TRBD2. CDR3 length: 16 residues. The V and J ends lost 7 bases and 7 bases, in that order; junction bases with no gene match: 15. Germline values: CDR1 SNHLY, CDR2 FYNNEI. The CDR3 loop is CASKPLSSGARNEQFF. In DNA form, the CDR3 reads TGTGCCAGCAAACCGTTAAGTAGCGGGGCTCGGAATGAGCAGTTCTTC.